This T cell receptor beta chain was identified in a study of T cells in Graves' hyperthyroidism and ophthalmopathy. The study's findings and limits: A model of 13 V-J features distinguished ophthalmopathy from stable hyperthyroidism.

This clonotype was detected many times. Antigen: not known. This CDR3 is 17 amino acids long. CDR1 is DFQATT and CDR2 is SNEGSKA in the germline V gene (reference sequence). Trimming took 4 bases from V and 3 from J; bases not matched to a gene: 10. Amplification of TCR beta CDR3 regions used RNA as the template. First-round RT-PCR targeting the TCR CDR3 was performed with the HTBI primer set. From the multiplex PCR reads, TCRdb called clonotypes with MiXCR, one entry per CDR3 protein. The repertoire holds roughly 290,000 distinct CDR3 sequences, with 10% to 15% as singletons. The source is a woman between 25 and 40 years old with Graves' hyperthyroidism that later progressed to Graves' ophthalmopathy. The chain carries TRBV20-1 and TRBJ2-1, with TRBD2 identical over 12 bases. The sample taken for sequencing was blood. The CDR3 region has the DNA TGCAGTGCTAAGAACCCTCGACTAGCGGGAGTCTACAATGAGCAGTTCTTC. Amino acids: CSAKNPRLAGVYNEQFF.